Listed below are T cell receptor beta chains from one sample, sequenced in a study of cytomegalovirus exposure and HLA in healthy donors. Profiling relied on immunoSEQ multiplex PCR, and the TCRdb table lists in-frame clones only, not all of them. The table lists about 70,000 clones, 70% to 85% of them singletons. Sequencing used PBMCs. Receptors originate from a human donor in good health. Both conserved end residues are part of each CDR3. Fields, in order: V gene, J gene, CDR3 protein.

TRBV9	TRBJ2-3	CASSVVGQITDTQYF
TRBV11-2	TRBJ2-1	CASSSGLAGGRNEQFF
TRBV20-1	TRBJ1-5	CSASLQPQHF
TRBV7-2	TRBJ2-7	CASSLGRLSYEQYF
TRBV5-1	TRBJ1-1	CASSLGRGTEAFF
TRBV15	TRBJ2-3	CATSRDHVAGADTQYF
TRBV7-3	TRBJ2-5	CASSLQGQETQYF
TRBV19	TRBJ1-5	CASTYTGPGQVHQPQHF
TRBV29-1	TRBJ2-1	CSVEESLAGSYNEQFF
TRBV11-2	TRBJ2-6	CASSLDRFNSGANVLTF
TRBV6-1	TRBJ2-2	CASSEGSGNTGELFF
TRBV15	-	CATSPRLNSYEQYF
TRBV10-3	TRBJ1-2	CAISERRQEGNYGYTF
TRBV27	TRBJ2-7	CASSSDAGFYEQYF
TRBV27	TRBJ2-7	CASSPTGKGYEQYF
TRBV7-9	TRBJ1-2	CASSLLRGVGGYTF
TRBV2	TRBJ2-2	CASSDGTGGNTGELFF
TRBV6-5	TRBJ2-3	CASSYSRSTDTQYF
TRBV5-4	TRBJ1-2	CASSLGGENYGYTF
TRBV7-3	TRBJ1-2	CASSPGGQGLNYGYTF
TRBV13	TRBJ2-3	CASSFSRRQDTDTQYF
TRBV7-9	TRBJ1-1	CASSLGRGQQSAGAFF
TRBV6-1	TRBJ1-5	CASGQDNQPQHF
TRBV21-1	TRBJ1-2	CASSKRILGGYGYTF
TRBV6-6	TRBJ1-1	CASSQDRGQVEAFF
TRBV5-1	TRBJ2-6	CASSPTPGAGANVLTF
TRBV6-1	TRBJ2-7	CASSEFGGSGSIPHEQYF
TRBV7-6	TRBJ2-1	CASSPSLRLADYNEQFF
TRBV25-1	TRBJ1-1	CASSEFQSGNTEAFF
TRBV4-1	TRBJ2-1	CASSLRRGPPADEQFF
TRBV12-2	TRBJ1-2	CASRSMGAYYGYTF
TRBV28	TRBJ1-5	CASTRRSGLRPQHF
TRBV19	TRBJ2-4	CASSIGLVSKNIQYF
TRBV29-1	TRBJ1-1	CSVASGGVGTEAFF
TRBV27	TRBJ2-1	CASKRGSPYNEQFF
TRBV13	TRBJ2-3	CASSNLAASTDTQYF
TRBV30	TRBJ2-5	CAWGARYGRFGETQYF
TRBV7-9	TRBJ2-4	CASSSRTGVAKNIQYF
TRBV30	TRBJ1-1	CAWSVSQTPGKREPFF
TRBV5-1	TRBJ1-1	CASSLDWNTEAFF
TRBV29-1	TRBJ1-4	CSVEMAATNEKLFF
TRBV6-5	TRBJ1-4	CASGEPGKSEKLFF
TRBV30	TRBJ2-2	CAWTSTRANTGELFF
TRBV5-4	TRBJ2-2	CASNPSGRRGTGELFF
TRBV30	TRBJ2-2	CAWRDSGRDTGELFF
TRBV5-1	TRBJ2-1	CASSLESWVLDNEQFF